Given below is one T cell receptor beta chain in context. The data are from a study of shared clonotypes between healthy human individuals. This CDR3 has 15 amino acids. From germline, CDR1 is SGHTA and CDR2 FQGNSA. Trimming cost V 1 base and J 5 bases, with 14 bases left between them. The repertoire was sequenced with immunoSEQ multiplex PCR; TCRdb's copy has only in-frame clones and lacks some. The sample contains around 2,000,000 clones, about 95% of which appear only once. CD8 cells classed as naive were CD45RO-negative and positively selected for CCR7, excluding terminally differentiated effector memory CD45RA+ cells.

Sequenced: naive CD8+ T cells sorted from blood. This sequence joins TRBV7-2 and TRBJ1-2, with D perhaps TRBD1 (6 bases). The source is a man younger than 35 in good health. CDR3 in amino acids: CASSLDQGRTYGYTF. Written as DNA, the CDR3 is TGTGCCAGCAGCTTAGATCAGGGGCGCACGTATGGCTACACCTTC.